A single sample is the source of the 2 T cell receptor beta chains below, sequenced in a study of CXCR3-negative and CXCR3-positive naive CD8 T cells. Study findings and constraints: CXCR3-expressing naive cells carried TRB CDR3s more hydrophobic than those of CXCR3-negative naive cells.

The authors prepared UMI-labeled TRB cDNA libraries by 5' RACE. TCRdb derives one entry per CDR3 protein from the 5' RACE reads, leaving out DNA. The repertoire shows 150,000 or so distinct CDR3 sequences; the top ten hold under 0.35%. For these TCRs, the target antigens are not known. Sequencing input: naive CXCR3+ CD8+ T cells from blood. The subset: CD45RO-CCR7+CD27+CD95- naive CD8+ T cells expressing CXCR3 (TNR3+). The receptors come from a human donor in good health. Some clones in this sample may be carry-over from other donors' samples.

The chain carries TRBV29-1 and TRBJ2-1; TCRdb lists TRBD2, though no DNA is available to test this call. Germline V gene sequence: CDR1 SQVTM, CDR2 ANQGSEA. This CDR3 spans 16 amino acids. CDR3 region: CSVEGWTSATYNEQFF.

V is TRBV4-1 and J is TRBJ2-5. The CDR3 runs 14 residues. The germline CDR1 and CDR2 sequences are MGHRA and YSYEKL. CDR3: CASSQDDFQETQYF.